This TCR beta chain was identified in a study of technical replicates of blood from four donors. CDR1 SGHTA and CDR2 FQGNSA come from the germline V gene. The CDR3 runs to 14 residues. With 5 bases removed from V and 4 bases from J, the gap between germline ends came to 11 bases. Assay: immunoSEQ multiplex PCR; the TCRdb copy retains only in-frame clones and omits some. The sample carries some 93,000 clones, 95% recorded once. The receptor was derived from a human donor in good health. The sequenced sample consisted of T cells isolated from PBMCs. The chain joins TRBV7-2 to TRBJ2-2; the D gene is possibly TRBD1 (6 bases). The CDR3 DNA sequence: TGTGCCAGCAGCAAGGGGGAGCTCACCGGGGAGCTGTTTTTT. Residues: CASSKGELTGELFF.